The 13 T cell receptor beta chains listed next were all sequenced from one sample in a study of blood T cell repertoires in COVID-19. Profiling relied on immunoSEQ multiplex PCR, and the TCRdb table lists in-frame clones only, not all of them. The data contain 150,000 or so clones, 79% of them singletons. Specimen: peripheral blood. Receptors originate from an older woman with COVID-19, enrolled during active disease.

This rearrangement joins TRBV7-9 to TRBJ2-7; 8 bases line up with TRBD1. The CDR3 contains 15 residues. Trimming removed 5 bases from V and 7 bases from J; junction bases left unmatched: 13. Germline CDR1 and CDR2: SEHNR and FQNEAQ (reference sequence). Written as DNA, the CDR3 is TGTGCCAGCAGCATCCCGGGACAGGTCTACGGGGAGCAGTACTTC. Translated: CASSIPGQVYGEQYF. Using reference TRBV7-9 and TRBJ2-7 for the parts outside the CDR3, the full variable domain is DTGVSQNPRHKITKRGQNVTFRCDPISEHNRLYWYRQTLGQGPEFLTYFQNEAQLEKSRLLSDRFSAERPKGSFSTLEIQRTEQGDSAMYLCASSIPGQVYGEQYFGPGTRLTVT.

This chain uses TRBV5-1 with TRBJ1-2; tentative D call: TRBD1 (5 bases). The V end lost 4 bases, the J end lost 4 bases, and 14 bases lay between the germline ends. Germline CDR1 SGHRS, CDR2 YFSETQ. The CDR3 contains 14 residues. In DNA form, the CDR3 reads TGCGCCAGCAGCCCCGACAGCACCCTCTATGGCTACACCTTC. Amino acid sequence: CASSPDSTLYGYTF.

The chain links TRBV4-2 to TRBJ2-7, with 9 nucleotides matching TRBD1. CDR1 LGHNA and CDR2 YNFKEQ come from the germline V gene. The CDR3 runs to 15 residues. Germline trimming cut 0 bases from V and 2 bases from J; bases unmatched to any gene: 2. The CDR3 here is CASSQDGQGPYEQYF. CDR3 nucleotide sequence: TGTGCCAGCAGCCAAGATGGACAGGGGCCCTACGAGCAGTACTTC.

V is TRBV19 and J is TRBJ2-2; D possibly corresponds to TRBD1 (5 bases). The CDR3 loop spans 15 amino acids. The V gene lost 3 bases and the J gene lost 0 bases, with 8 bases spanning the gap. CDR1 and CDR2 (germline): LNHDA, SQIVND (reference sequence). In DNA form, the CDR3 reads TGTGCCAGTAGTATCCAGGGTGCGAACACCGGGGAGCTGTTTTTT. Its translation: CASSIQGANTGELFF. Combining the CDR3 with reference TRBV19 and TRBJ2-2 gives the whole variable domain DGGITQSPKYLFRKEGQNVTLSCEQNLNHDAMYWYRQDPGQGLRLIYYSQIVNDFQKGDIAEGYSVSREKKESFPLTVTSAQKNPTAFYLCASSIQGANTGELFFGEGSRLTVL.

This clone was counted a single time. The chain is built from TRBV3-1 (or the pseudogene TRBV3-2) and TRBJ2-2; D might be TRBD1 (5 bases). The CDR3 covers 17 residues. Germline CDR1 LGHDT, CDR2 YNNKEL (reference sequence). V lost 3 bases and J 0 bases, leaving 14 bases between the germline ends. CDR3 sequence: CASSHVMVRANTGELFF. The CDR3 DNA sequence: TGTGCCAGCAGCCATGTAATGGTCAGGGCGAACACCGGGGAGCTGTTTTTT.

CDR3 region: CASSEATGPYEQYF. In DNA, the CDR3 is TGTGCCAGCAGTGAAGCGACAGGGCCCTACGAGCAGTACTTC. The chain combines TRBV2 with TRBJ2-7; 7 bases are a match to TRBD1. This CDR3 is built from 14 residues. The V segment lost 0 bases and the J segment 2 bases; nucleotides outside the gene matches: 1. Per the germline V gene, CDR1 is SNHLY and CDR2 is FYNNEI.

The J gene is TRBJ1-2, the V gene TRBV30; 7 bases map to TRBD1. V trimming: 2 bases; J trimming: 6 bases; junction bases outside the gene matches: 6. This CDR3 is 13 amino acids long. Germline V gives CDR1 GTSNPN, CDR2 SVGIG (reference sequence). The chain's CDR3 is CAWSLTGLDGYTF. CDR3 bases: TGTGCCTGGAGTCTGACAGGGTTAGATGGCTACACCTTC.

The V call is TRBV7-8, the J call TRBJ1-1; D gene ambiguous. Germline CDR1 reads SGHVS; CDR2 reads FQNEAQ. The V end lost 7 bases, the J end lost 1 base, and 10 bases lay between the germline ends. This CDR3 region has 13 residues. The DNA of the CDR3 is TGTGCCAGCAACCGACAAGCGAACACTGAAGCTTTCTTT. Translating gives CASNRQANTEAFF.

The chain is built from TRBV28 and TRBJ1-2, with D maybe TRBD1 (5 bases). The V end lost 3 bases, the J end lost 8 bases, and 10 bases lay between the germline ends. CDR3 size: 12 residues. In germline, CDR1 is MDHEN, CDR2 SYDVKM. CDR3 in DNA: TGTGCCAGCAGTTTCAGGGTAGGGGGCTACACCTTC. Its protein is CASSFRVGGYTF.

The chain combines TRBV5-1 with TRBJ2-2; 7 nucleotides line up with TRBD2. The germline gives CDR1 SGHRS, CDR2 YFSETQ. There are 15 residues in the CDR3. J gave up 5 bases and V 7 bases, and 11 bases lay outside the gene matches. The CDR3 region is CASSPGGGWTGELFF. DNA for the CDR3: TGCGCCAGCTCGCCCGGCGGGGGTTGGACCGGGGAGCTGTTTTTT.

The chain couples TRBV30 to TRBJ1-4; no firm D call. The CDR3 runs 11 residues. The V gene lost 1 base and the J gene lost 13 bases, with 10 bases spanning the gap. Germline values: CDR1 GTSNPN, CDR2 SVGIG (reference sequence). CDR3 in amino acids: CAWSAPEGLFF. CDR3 DNA sequence: TGTGCCTGGAGTGCACCGGAGGGACTGTTTTTT.

The rearrangement links TRBV5-1 to TRBJ1-4; 8 nucleotides agree with TRBD1. Germline V gene data show CDR1 as SGHRS and CDR2 as YFSETQ. Trimming took 4 bases from V and 0 from J; bases not matched to a gene: 5. The CDR3 is 16 residues long. In nucleotides, the CDR3 is TGCGCCAGCAGCCCAGGGACAGGCTCAACTAATGAAAAACTGTTTTTT. Translation: CASSPGTGSTNEKLFF.

V gene TRBV7-6 combines with J gene TRBJ2-3, with D possibly being TRBD1 (6 bases). Trimming took 2 bases from V and 0 from J, leaving 12 bases between them. CDR3 length: 16 residues. CDR1 and CDR2 from the germline V gene are SGHVS and FNYEAQ. CDR3 coding DNA: TGTGCCAGCAGCTTAATTGGACAGCCTAGCACAGATACGCAGTATTTT. Translated, it gives CASSLIGQPSTDTQYF.